The TCR beta chain under discussion was sequenced for a study of glioma-infiltrating T cells. The iRepertoire nested amplicon-rescue multiplex PCR amplified TCR alpha and beta CDR3s from RNA. TCRdb re-called the multiplex PCR reads with MiXCR, one entry per CDR3 protein. Here the sample spans approximately 190,000 distinct CDR3 sequences, approximately 30% being singletons. Trimming at V came to 4 bases and at J to 0 bases, leaving 5 bases not matched to a gene. This CDR3 has 15 residues. CDR1 SGHRS and CDR2 YFSETQ come from the germline V gene. There are a few counts of this clonotype. Sample: glioma tissue, nonneoplastic brain tissue, or PBMCs (not recorded which). The receptor comes from a human donor with low-grade glioma or glioblastoma, undergoing nonglioma brain surgery, or in good health (not recorded which). This chain uses TRBV5-1 with TRBJ2-7, with 9 bases fitting TRBD1. CDR3 sequence reads: CASSGGTGNSYEQYF. CDR3 sequence (DNA): TGCGCCAGCAGCGGGGGGACAGGGAACTCCTACGAGCAGTACTTC. The full variable domain, rest sourced from reference TRBV5-1 and TRBJ2-7, is KAGVTQTPRYLIKTRGQQVTLSCSPISGHRSVSWYQQTPGQGLQFLFEYFSETQRNKGNFPGRFSGRQFSNSRSEMNVSTLELGDSALYLCASSGGTGNSYEQYFGPGTRLTVT.